Presented here are 4 T cell receptor beta chains from one specimen sequenced in a study of response to subunit inactivated influenza vaccine. TCRdb re-analysed the RT-PCR reads in MiXCR, keeping a single row per CDR3 protein. The table includes over 650,000 distinct CDR3 sequences, under 20% detected once. This specimen was PBMCs from blood, taken around 5 days after vaccination. The receptor source for this set is a man between 50 and 59 years old who received an inactivated influenza vaccine.

This clonotype has at least ten counts. The chain uses TRBV4-2 and TRBJ1-1; D unclear. Trimming left V 3 bases short and J 5 bases short, with 16 bases between. The germline V gene has CDR1 LGHNA and CDR2 YNFKEQ. The length of the CDR3 is 15 residues. CDR3 amino acids: CASSHGYDLGTEAFF. For the CDR3, the DNA is TGTGCCAGCAGCCACGGCTACGATCTGGGGACTGAAGCTTTCTTT.

In its sample, this clonotype was seen many times. V usage is TRBV28 and J usage is TRBJ2-2, with TRBD1 matching 8 bases. Germline values: CDR1 MDHEN, CDR2 SYDVKM. After removal of 5 bases from V and 1 base from J, the junction contained 6 bases not matched to a gene. This CDR3 comprises 16 residues. CDR3 amino acids: CASSALGQVNTGELFF. The CDR3 DNA follows: TGTGCCAGCAGTGCATTGGGACAGGTGAACACCGGGGAGCTGTTTTTT.

The rearrangement links TRBV5-5 to TRBJ2-7; TRBD2 might be the D (6 bases). Germline lookup yields CDR1 SGHKS and CDR2 YYEKEE (reference sequence). V was clipped by 4 bases and J by 5 bases, with 16 bases between them. This CDR3 is 14 amino acids long. As DNA, the CDR3 is TGTGCCAGCAGCCTCGAGGGACTCCCCCACGAGCAGTACTTC. Its translation: CASSLEGLPHEQYF. The full variable domain, completed using reference TRBV5-5 and TRBJ2-7, is DAGVTQSPTHLIKTRGQQVTLRCSPISGHKSVSWYQQVLGQGPQFIFQYYEKEERGRGNFPDRFSARQFPNYSSELNVNALLLGDSALYLCASSLEGLPHEQYFGPGTRLTVT.

The CDR3 reads CASIPTSGRPSYNEQFF. In DNA form, the CDR3 reads TGTGCCAGCATCCCGACTAGCGGGAGGCCCTCCTACAATGAGCAGTTCTTC. This rearrangement joins TRBV6-2 or TRBV6-3 to TRBJ2-1; 13 bases map to TRBD2. CDR1 and CDR2 from the germline V gene are MNHEY and SVGEGT. The CDR3 is 17 amino acids. The V gene end was trimmed by 7 bases and the J gene end by 0 bases; junction bases not matched to a gene: 6.